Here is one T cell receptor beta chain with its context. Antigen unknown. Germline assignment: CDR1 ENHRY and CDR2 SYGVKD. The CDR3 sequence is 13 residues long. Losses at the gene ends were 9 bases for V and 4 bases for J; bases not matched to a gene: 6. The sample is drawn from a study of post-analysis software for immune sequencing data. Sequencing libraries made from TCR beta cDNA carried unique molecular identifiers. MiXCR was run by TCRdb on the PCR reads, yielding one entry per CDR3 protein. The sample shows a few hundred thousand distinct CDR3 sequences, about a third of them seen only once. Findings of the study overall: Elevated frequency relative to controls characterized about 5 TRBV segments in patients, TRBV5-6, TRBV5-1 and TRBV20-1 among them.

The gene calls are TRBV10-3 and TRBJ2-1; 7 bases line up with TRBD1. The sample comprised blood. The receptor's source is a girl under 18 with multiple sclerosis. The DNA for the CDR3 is TGTGCCATTAACCGGGACAGTTACAATGAGCAGTTCTTC. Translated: CAINRDSYNEQFF.